The 23 T cell receptor beta chains in this list originate from one sample, sequenced in a study of sequential checkpoint blockade in melanoma. Sequencing was performed with immunoSEQ multiplex PCR; in TCRdb, only in-frame clones are kept and a portion is missing. The sample shows roughly 20,000 clones, 26% of them seen only once. Regarding treatment: randomized to nivolumab then ipilimumab (arm A) or the reverse (arm B). This sample comprised tumor tissue (inferred from file names), obtained from a patient given nivolumab and ipilimumab in sequence. The receptors come from a human donor with melanoma.

The rearrangement uses TRBV15 and TRBJ1-5, with D unclear. The CDR3 covers 14 residues. CDR1 and CDR2 (germline): LNHNV, YYDKDF (reference sequence). Deletions cut 3 bases from V and 4 bases from J, with 10 bases between. The CDR3 reads CATSSRYENQPQHF. CDR3 DNA: TGTGCCACCAGCAGCCGCTACGAGAATCAGCCCCAGCATTTT.

The rearrangement joins TRBV19 to TRBJ2-1; D is unclear. Between the trimmed V and J ends, which lost 1 base and 10 bases, there was a span of 8 bases. CDR1 LNHDA and CDR2 SQIVND come from the germline V gene (reference sequence). This CDR3 has 12 amino acids. CDR3: CASSIGDQEQFF. The CDR3 DNA reads as TGTGCCAGTAGTATAGGTGATCAGGAGCAGTTCTTC.

The rearrangement uses TRBV6-8 and TRBJ2-1; D unresolved. Germline CDR1 and CDR2: MNHGY and SAAAGT. The ends were cut back, 6 bases at V and 7 bases at J, with 13 bases in the middle. The CDR3 is made up of 13 amino acids. The CDR3 DNA sequence: TGTGCCAGCAGATTCCCGGGCCGGAATGAGCAGTTCTTC. Residues: CASRFPGRNEQFF.

V and J are TRBV11-3 and TRBJ1-5; D is perhaps TRBD1 (5 bases). Trimming cost V 0 bases and J 6 bases, with 12 bases left between them. CDR1 is SGHNT, CDR2 YENEEA, per germline. The CDR3 has 15 residues. The CDR3 region has the DNA TGTGCCAGCAGCTTAGAAGGCAGGGTGAGTCAGCCCCAGCATTTT. This codes for CASSLEGRVSQPQHF.

CDR3 nucleotide sequence: TGTGCCAGCTCACCAAGGGCTAGCCTACGCACCGGGGAGCTGTTTTTT. It is translated as CASSPRASLRTGELFF. The chain recombines TRBV18 with TRBJ2-2, with a possible D match to TRBD2 (5 bases). The CDR3 extends over 16 amino acids. Germline V lookup: CDR1 KGHSH, CDR2 LQKENI. Between the trimmed V and J ends, which lost 2 bases and 4 bases, there was a span of 14 bases.

The chain joins TRBV6-8 to TRBJ2-5; the D is unclear. CDR3 length: 12 residues. Germline-derived CDR1 and CDR2 are MNHGY and SAAAGT. Trimming pared 5 bases from V and 3 bases from J, leaving 7 bases between. DNA of the CDR3: TGTGCCAGCAGTGGACCGAAAGAGACCCAGTACTTC. This translates into CASSGPKETQYF.

This clone has just a few counts. The chain recombines TRBV9 with TRBJ1-5; 11 bases align to TRBD1. Per the germline V gene, CDR1 is SGDLS and CDR2 is YYNGEE. Trimming took 4 bases from V and 7 from J; bases not matched to a gene: 7. The length of the CDR3 is 15 residues. The CDR3 region is CASSPDRGPGQPQHF. CDR3 sequence (DNA): TGTGCCAGCAGCCCGGACAGGGGGCCGGGGCAGCCCCAGCATTTT.

The J gene is TRBJ2-1, the V gene TRBV15, with a tentative D call TRBD2 (5 bases). Trimming stripped 2 bases from V and 2 bases from J, with 7 bases between. The CDR3 consists of 14 residues. Germline loops: CDR1 LNHNV, CDR2 YYDKDF (reference sequence). In DNA, the CDR3 is TGTGCCACCAGCAGACTAGCAGCCTACAATGAGCAGTTCTTC. Translation: CATSRLAAYNEQFF.

This clone appeared a few times. This rearrangement joins TRBV11-3 to TRBJ2-3; 10 bases map to TRBD2. V lost 1 base, J lost 0 bases, and 1 base stayed unmatched. The germline V gene has CDR1 SGHNT and CDR2 YENEEA. This CDR3 contains 16 residues. Here the CDR3 DNA reads TGTGCCAGCAGCTTAGGTAGCGGGGGGAGCACAGATACGCAGTATTTT. Translating it yields CASSLGSGGSTDTQYF.

This clone has only a few counts. The genes are TRBV9 and TRBJ2-3, with unresolved D. The germline V and J ends were trimmed by 3 bases and 0 bases, with 8 bases remaining between them. The CDR3 is 14 amino acids. Germline assignment: CDR1 SGDLS and CDR2 YYNGEE. The CDR3 bases are TGTGCCAGCAGCGCCCCGGACAGCACAGATACGCAGTATTTT. It yields the protein CASSAPDSTDTQYF.

This clone was counted a few times. This sequence joins TRBV6-8 and TRBJ2-2; D is undetermined. The CDR3 runs 12 residues. Between the trimmed V and J ends, which lost 6 bases and 2 bases, there was a span of 4 bases. Germline values: CDR1 MNHGY, CDR2 SAAAGT. The CDR3 bases are TGTGCCAGCAGACCTAACACCGGGGAGCTGTTTTTT. This sequence encodes CASRPNTGELFF.

The V and J genes are TRBV14 and TRBJ1-4; TRBD1 is a possible D gene (5 bases). The germline V gene has CDR1 SGHDN and CDR2 FVKESK. The germline V and J ends were trimmed by 4 bases and 0 bases, with 21 bases remaining between them. This CDR3 spans 19 amino acids. The chain's CDR3 is CASSPRVAGWPATNEKLFF. The CDR3 DNA follows: TGTGCCAGCAGCCCGAGGGTGGCAGGGTGGCCCGCAACTAATGAAAAACTGTTTTTT.

The V and J genes are TRBV23-1 and TRBJ2-3; D is unresolved. TRBV23-1 is designated an ORF whose function remains uncertain. V was cut by 6 bases and J by 4 bases, with 11 bases left in between. The CDR3 consists of 13 residues. CDR3 nucleotides: TGCGCCAGCAGCTCCCCCCCGCCAGATACGCAGTATTTT. Its translation is CASSSPPPDTQYF.

This clone was seen a few times. This chain joins TRBV25-1 and TRBJ1-1; D might be TRBD1 (6 bases). CDR1 MGHDK and CDR2 SYGVNS come from the germline V gene. The CDR3 contains 13 residues. Trimming took 6 bases from V and 7 from J, leaving 15 bases between them. CDR3 sequence (DNA): TGTGCCAGCAGCCGTACAGGGATCGGTGAAGCTTTCTTT. It is translated as CASSRTGIGEAFF.

The chain is built from TRBV15 and TRBJ1-1; D unclear. The CDR3 has 14 amino acids. Trimming stripped 0 bases from V and 5 bases from J, with 10 bases between. Looked up from germline, CDR1 is LNHNV and CDR2 is YYDKDF (reference sequence). CDR3 sequence: CATSRDGAGTEAFF. The CDR3, as DNA: TGTGCCACCAGCAGAGATGGCGCGGGAACTGAAGCTTTCTTT.

J is TRBJ2-1 and V is TRBV7-1; D possibly corresponds to TRBD2 (5 bases). TRBV7-1 is identified as an open reading frame with a role that is uncertain. Trimming took 4 bases from V and 6 from J, leaving 10 bases between them. CDR3 length: 13 residues. The CDR3 DNA reads as TGTGCCAGCAGCTTAGATACTAGCAATGAGCAGTTCTTC. This codes for CASSLDTSNEQFF.

This clone was seen at least ten times. The chain joins TRBV11-3 to TRBJ1-1; no firm D call. Germline V gene data show CDR1 as SGHNT and CDR2 as YENEEA. The V and J ends lost 0 bases and 0 bases respectively, with 5 bases between them. The CDR3 covers 14 residues. The CDR3 coding sequence is TGTGCCAGCAGCTTAGACGGTCTGAACACTGAAGCTTTCTTT. Translation: CASSLDGLNTEAFF.

This clone was found a few times. CDR3 nucleotides: TGTGCCAGCAGCCCCGGACTAGCGGGGGCGAGAGATACGCAGTATTTT. Translated, it gives CASSPGLAGARDTQYF. The V gene is TRBV11-3, the J gene TRBJ2-3; 13 bases line up with TRBD2. The trim removed 5 bases at V and 5 bases at J, leaving 7 bases unmatched. The CDR3 consists of 16 residues. Germline loops: CDR1 SGHNT, CDR2 YENEEA.

The chain links TRBV7-1 to TRBJ2-5, with a weak D call TRBD1 (6 bases). TRBV7-1 is recorded as an ORF, its role being uncertain. V was clipped by 4 bases and J by 5 bases, with 17 bases between them. This CDR3 has 15 amino acids. CDR3 DNA: TGTGCCAGCAGCTTGCGTGCAGGGGTTATTGAGACCCAGTACTTC. This sequence encodes CASSLRAGVIETQYF.

The chain links TRBV19 to TRBJ2-1, with D possibly matching TRBD2 (6 bases). Germline assignment: CDR1 LNHDA and CDR2 SQIVND (reference sequence). The CDR3 sequence is 17 residues long. V lost 2 bases and J 2 bases, leaving 16 bases between the germline ends. This CDR3 reads CASSIKGRRGAYNEQFF. CDR3 DNA sequence: TGTGCCAGTAGTATAAAGGGAAGGAGGGGTGCCTACAATGAGCAGTTCTTC.

This clone was detected only a few times. The genes are TRBV6-8 and TRBJ2-7; 11 bases are a match to TRBD1. V trimming: 4 bases; J trimming: 6 bases; junction bases outside the gene matches: 8. CDR3 length: 15 amino acids. Germline V gives CDR1 MNHGY, CDR2 SAAAGT. CDR3 nucleotides: TGTGCCAGCAGTTCCCGCCCCGGGACAGGGGGCGAGCAGTACTTC. This gives the protein CASSSRPGTGGEQYF.

The chain employs TRBV14 and TRBJ2-6; the D gene is possibly TRBD1 (5 bases). This CDR3 spans 20 amino acids. V lost 10 bases and J 2 bases, leaving 30 bases between the germline ends. Germline V CDR1 and CDR2: SGHDN, FVKESK. CDR3: CANLVNRPIFLIAGANVLTF. Written as DNA, the CDR3 is TGTGCCAACCTCGTGAACAGGCCTATATTTTTAATAGCTGGGGCCAACGTCCTGACTTTC.

This rearrangement joins TRBV18 to TRBJ2-1; 13 bases are shared with TRBD2. The CDR3 length is 15 residues. J gave up 14 bases and V 4 bases, and 11 bases lay outside the gene matches. The germline V gene has CDR1 KGHSH and CDR2 LQKENI. This chain's CDR3 is CASSHPGTSGIIEFF. Here the CDR3 DNA reads TGTGCCAGCTCACATCCCGGGACTAGCGGGATTATTGAGTTCTTC. The full variable domain, rest sourced from reference TRBV18 and TRBJ2-1, is NAGVMQNPRHLVRRRGQEARLRCSPMKGHSHVYWYRQLPEEGLKFMVYLQKENIIDESGMPKERFSAEFPKEGPSILRIQQVVRGDSAAYFCASSHPGTSGIIEFFGPGTRLTVL.